Included here is one T cell receptor (beta chain) sequence, with context. Antigen unknown. Every bit of the isolated RNA underwent reverse transcription, so sequencing read expressed TCRB transcripts. Sequencing used immunoSEQ multiplex PCR; TCRdb keeps in-frame clones, though not all of them. This table has fewer than 450,000 clones, around an eighth appearing once. This CDR3 is 15 amino acids long. The V gene lost 0 bases and the J gene lost 1 base, with 10 bases spanning the gap. Per the germline V gene, CDR1 is LNHNV and CDR2 is YYDKDF (reference sequence). These data are taken from a study of beta chain features in type 1 diabetes. Findings of the study overall: Among patients with Type 1 diabetes, TCRB CDR3s were moderately but significantly shorter in every one of the four CD4+ subsets.

A CD45RO/CCR7/CD25/CD127/CD95/CD27 panel sorted naive, central memory, regulatory and stem cell-like memory CD4+ cells. The source of this sequence is a young woman with type 1 diabetes. The sample was naive CD4+ T cells from blood. This chain connects TRBV15 to TRBJ2-7; D is ambiguous. CDR3 protein: CATSREGSFSYEQYF. The CDR3 DNA follows: TGTGCCACCAGCAGAGAGGGCAGCTTTTCCTACGAGCAGTACTTC.